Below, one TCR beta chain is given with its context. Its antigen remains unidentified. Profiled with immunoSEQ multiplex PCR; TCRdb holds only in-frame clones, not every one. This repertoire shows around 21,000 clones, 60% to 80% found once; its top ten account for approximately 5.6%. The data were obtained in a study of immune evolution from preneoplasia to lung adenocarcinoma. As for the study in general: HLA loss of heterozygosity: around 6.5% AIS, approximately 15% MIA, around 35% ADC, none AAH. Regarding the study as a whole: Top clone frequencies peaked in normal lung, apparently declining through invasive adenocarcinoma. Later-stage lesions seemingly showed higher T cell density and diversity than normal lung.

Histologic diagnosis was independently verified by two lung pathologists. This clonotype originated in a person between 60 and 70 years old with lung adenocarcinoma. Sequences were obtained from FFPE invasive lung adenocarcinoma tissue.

The CDR3 sequence: CASSLGRGSPQLTGELFF. The CDR3 coding sequence is TGTGCCAGCAGCTTAGGCCGTGGGTCCCCCCAACTCACCGGGGAGCTGTTTTTT. The chain has TRBV7-9 and TRBJ2-2; unclear D gene. This CDR3 region has 18 residues. Trimming cost V 1 base and J 4 bases, with 19 bases left between them. Per the germline V gene, CDR1 is SEHNR and CDR2 is FQNEAQ (reference sequence).